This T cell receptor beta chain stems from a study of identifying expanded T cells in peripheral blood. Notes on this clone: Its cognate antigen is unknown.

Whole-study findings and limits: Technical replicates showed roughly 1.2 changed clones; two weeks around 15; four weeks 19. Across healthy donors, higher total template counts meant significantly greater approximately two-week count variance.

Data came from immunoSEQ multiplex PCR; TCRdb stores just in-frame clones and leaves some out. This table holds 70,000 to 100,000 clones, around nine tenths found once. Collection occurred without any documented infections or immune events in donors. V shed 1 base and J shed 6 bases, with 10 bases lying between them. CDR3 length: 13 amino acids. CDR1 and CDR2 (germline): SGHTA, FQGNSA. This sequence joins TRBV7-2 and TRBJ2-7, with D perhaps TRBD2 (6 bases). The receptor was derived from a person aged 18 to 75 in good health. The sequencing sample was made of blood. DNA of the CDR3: TGTGCCAGCAGCTTAGGATCAGCGGGCGAGCAGTACTTC. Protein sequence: CASSLGSAGEQYF. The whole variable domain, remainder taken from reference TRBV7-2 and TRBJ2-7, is GAGVSQSPSNKVTEKGKDVELRCDPISGHTALYWYRQSLGQGLEFLIYFQGNSAPDKSGLPSDRFSAERTGGSVSTLTIQRTQQEDSAVYLCASSLGSAGEQYFGPGTRLTVT.